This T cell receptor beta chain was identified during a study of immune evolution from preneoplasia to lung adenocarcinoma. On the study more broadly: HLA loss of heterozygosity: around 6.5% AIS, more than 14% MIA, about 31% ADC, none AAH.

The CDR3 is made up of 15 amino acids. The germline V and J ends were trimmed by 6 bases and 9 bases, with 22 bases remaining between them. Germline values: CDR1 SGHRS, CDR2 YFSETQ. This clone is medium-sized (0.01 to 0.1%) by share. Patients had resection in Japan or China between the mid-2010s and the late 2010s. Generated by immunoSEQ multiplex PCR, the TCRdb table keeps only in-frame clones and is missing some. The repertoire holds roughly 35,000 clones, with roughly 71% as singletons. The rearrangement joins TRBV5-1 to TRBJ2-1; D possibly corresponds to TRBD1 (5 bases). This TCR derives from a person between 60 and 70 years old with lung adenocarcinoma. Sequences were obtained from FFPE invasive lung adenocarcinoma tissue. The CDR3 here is CASNEVARIDSEQFF. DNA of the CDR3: TGCGCCAGCAATGAGGTAGCCAGAATTGACAGTGAGCAGTTCTTC.